Here is one TCR beta chain with its context. What antigen it recognizes has not been identified. There are no base qualities to consult, and no much larger clone falls within one base. This record comes from a study of blood T cells in healthy people across ages (dated by TCRdb to the mid-2010s). Study-level background: In model experiments, roughly one uniquely barcoded TCR beta cDNA molecule per two T cells was captured by template switching. To track age-related changes in TCR beta repertoire diversity, the study relied on deep sequencing normalized with unique cDNA molecular identifiers. The donors were split into four age groups: young (average around 15 years), middle-aged (about 40), aged (about 56) and long-lived (approximately 80). To avoid experimental bias, donors of different ages were randomly spread across the sequencing lanes. Using the same blood draw, the study looked at two additional independent replicas of 1 million unique cDNA reads for two donors, one aged 18 to 29 and the other aged 80 or older. Results the study describes overall, beyond this receptor: Estimates of total diversity based on one million sequenced T cells were regarded as lower bounds and as underestimates. The percentage of naive T cells measured by flow cytometry correlated strongly with observed TCR beta diversity. Since profiling was done on bulk unsorted PBMCs, naive and antigen-experienced compartments could not be conclusively compared. As age increased, observed TCR beta diversity per million T cells dropped in a roughly linear way, and a significant reduction was already evident by age around 41. Because donor CMV infection status was unknown, age-related changes in expanded clonotypes were potentially confounded. Compared with the aged group, the long-lived group had more naive CD4+ T cells, fewer expanded clones and increased TCR diversity, suggesting age selection.

The germline V gene sets CDR1 to SGHTA and CDR2 to FQGNSA. The CDR3 covers 15 residues, taking in both the cysteine and the phenylalanine. CDR3 DNA only is kept here, 45 bases in frame from base 1. Cut back by 6 bases and 1 base, the V and J ends lie 13 bases apart. Library prep was done by 5' RACE. TCRdb shows the sequencer as Illumina HiSeq 2500. A second PCR of about 6 to 12 cycles was performed with a sample-barcoded 5' primer and a J-beta primer mix. Each TCR beta cDNA molecule received a unique molecular identifier from a template-switch 5' adaptor carrying 12 random nucleotides. Each sample yielded at least 2.5 million CDR3-containing paired-end reads. First-strand cDNA synthesis was performed from all RNA using the Mint cDNA synthesis kit, with priming by a TRBC-specific oligonucleotide. All cDNA was treated with uracil-DNA glycosylase and then went through a first 18-cycle PCR with the universal primers M1SS and BC2_uni_R. Regarding the original processing steps: Normalization of each sample was performed by random selection of 1 million high-quality reads, each carrying a distinct molecular identifier. Instead of being binned into consensus sequences, reads with shared molecular identifiers were discarded. MiTCR, set to a Q25 quality threshold and the strictest error-elimination algorithm, was used for CDR3 identification, clonotype clustering and error correction. A nonparametric unseen species model with Euler transformation was used to estimate a lower bound on total TCR beta diversity. Using fastp at Q25 and MiXCR, TCRdb reprocessed the public reads and kept productive beta chains. Identical CDR3 proteins give one entry, which carries the most common genes and DNA. The V and J calls and clone size are TCRdb's, not the authors'. Within this sample are some 1,500,000 distinct CDR3 sequences, with roughly 43% of them counted one time only. Jointly, the top ten make up about 4.1% of the sample.

Donors were approximately 42 systemically healthy Caucasian individuals from Russia aged roughly 6 to 90 years. Each donor gave 8 to 10 milliliters of peripheral blood, drawn into EDTA-treated Vacutainer tubes. Ficoll-Paque density-gradient centrifugation was used to isolate PBMCs, with at least 6.5 million per sample. Trizol reagent was used to extract total RNA from the PBMCs, yielding at least 6 micrograms per sample. Naive CD45RAhigh/CD27high T cell percentages were measured by flow cytometry on a PBMC aliquot from every donor. In this chain, TRBV7-2 is recombined with TRBJ1-5; the D region possibly corresponds to TRBD1 (5 bases align). The receptor was isolated from a woman aged 18-29 years in good health. Sequencing was done on a sample of blood. The DNA sequence is TGTGCCAGCAGGAGGGACGGGAACAGCAATCAGCCCCAGCATTTT. The encoded protein is CASRRDGNSNQPQHF.